The rows below give T cell receptor beta chains drawn from one sample of a study of regulatory T cells in long-lasting Graves disease. TCRdb analysed the multiplex PCR reads with MiXCR anew, one entry per CDR3 protein. The table lists 450,000 to 600,000 distinct CDR3 sequences, around 15% of them singletons. This same sample was also taken into another study, of T cells in Graves' hyperthyroidism and ophthalmopathy.

Specimen: peripheral blood mononuclear cells (PBMCs), collected at new diagnosis, from a patient treated with antithyroid drugs. All receptors come from a man between 35 and 55 years old with Graves disease. The CDR3 runs from the conserved cysteine through the conserved F or W. The D gene is left open where the match is weak. The size entry is marked missing in some rows and otherwise reads once, few, many or a size class.

D gene: -
V gene: TRBV27
J gene: TRBJ2-7
clone size: -
CDR3 DNA: TGTGCCAGCACTCAATATAGCGGCTCTTCCTACGAGCAGTACTTC
CDR3 protein: CASTQYSGSSYEQYF

D gene: -
V gene: TRBV19
J gene: TRBJ2-7
clone size: -
CDR3 DNA: TGTGCCAGTAGTATTGGTCCCCTCTACGAGCAGTACTTC
CDR3 protein: CASSIGPLYEQYF

D gene: -
V gene: TRBV6-1
J gene: TRBJ2-5
clone size: many
CDR3 DNA: TGTGCCAGCAGTGAGCTATTCAAGAGGGCCCAGTACTTC
CDR3 protein: CASSELFKRAQYF

D gene: TRBD2
V gene: TRBV9
J gene: TRBJ2-1
clone size: -
CDR3 DNA: TGTGCCAGCAGCGTAGGGGGTAGCGGGAGGGCCGGGCAGTTCTTC
CDR3 protein: CASSVGGSGRAGQFF

D gene: -
V gene: TRBV11-3
J gene: TRBJ2-7
clone size: -
CDR3 DNA: TGTGCCAGCAGCTTAGCGGGAAGGGATTACGAGCAGTACTTC
CDR3 protein: CASSLAGRDYEQYF

D gene: -
V gene: TRBV28
J gene: TRBJ1-2
clone size: once
CDR3 DNA: TGTGCCAGCGGGGGAGCCGGGTGGGGTAACTATGGCTACACCTTC
CDR3 protein: CASGGAGWGNYGYTF

D gene: -
V gene: TRBV6-5
J gene: TRBJ2-5
clone size: few
CDR3 DNA: TGTGCCAGCAGTTACCGCCCTCAAGAGACCCAGTACTTC
CDR3 protein: CASSYRPQETQYF

D gene: -
V gene: TRBV15
J gene: TRBJ2-2
clone size: many
CDR3 DNA: TGTGCCACCAGCAGTACGGGCAGGGTAGGAACCGGGGAGCTGTTTTTT
CDR3 protein: CATSSTGRVGTGELFF

D gene: TRBD2
V gene: TRBV7-8
J gene: TRBJ2-1
clone size: many
CDR3 DNA: TGTGCCAGCAGCTCCCGGAGAGCGGGGGGAGACAATGAGCAGTTCTTC
CDR3 protein: CASSSRRAGGDNEQFF

D gene: TRBD1
V gene: TRBV5-6
J gene: TRBJ2-7
clone size: few
CDR3 DNA: TGTGCCAGCAGCTTGGCCGGGACAGGGGGCTCCTACGAGCAGTACTTC
CDR3 protein: CASSLAGTGGSYEQYF

D gene: TRBD2
V gene: TRBV11-1
J gene: TRBJ2-1
clone size: few
CDR3 DNA: TGTGCCAGCAGCCGTCCTAGCGGGAGGAACAATGAGCAGTTCTTC
CDR3 protein: CASSRPSGRNNEQFF